This T cell receptor (beta chain) appears in the sequencing data of a study of vaccination effects on CD4 cells after COVID-19. Study-wide results and limits: Only a single clone (1 of 255 vaccine-induced clones in healthy vaccinees) cross-reacted with common cold coronaviruses. Clones arising from infection and from vaccination showed marked clonal contraction late after vaccination.

Assay used: immunoSEQ multiplex PCR; TCRdb lists only in-frame clones, some missing. In the table there are about 23,000 clones, around 62% of which are singletons. Trimming at V came to 3 bases and at J to 4 bases, leaving 5 bases not matched to a gene. The CDR3 spans 16 residues. Germline V gene lookup returns CDR1 KGHDR and CDR2 SFDVKD. Under the ViraFEST assay, PBMC were stimulated with viral peptide pools so that antigen-specific CD4+ T cells expanded. Sequencing was performed afterwards. It was after 10 days of culture that CD4+ T cells were isolated. Neither prior SARS-CoV-2 infection nor positive nucleocapsid antibodies were present in the vaccine recipients. Note on this clone: Its antigen is undetermined.

The chain links TRBV24-1 to TRBJ2-3; 11 bases map to TRBD2. This clonotype was sampled from a human donor who received a COVID-19 vaccine. The sequencing used CD4+ T cells from PBMCs cultured with HCoV-NL63 spike peptides, collected before COVID-19 vaccination. This CDR3 reads CATSDPGLAGADTQYF. Here the CDR3 DNA reads TGTGCCACCAGTGATCCCGGACTAGCGGGCGCAGATACGCAGTATTTT.